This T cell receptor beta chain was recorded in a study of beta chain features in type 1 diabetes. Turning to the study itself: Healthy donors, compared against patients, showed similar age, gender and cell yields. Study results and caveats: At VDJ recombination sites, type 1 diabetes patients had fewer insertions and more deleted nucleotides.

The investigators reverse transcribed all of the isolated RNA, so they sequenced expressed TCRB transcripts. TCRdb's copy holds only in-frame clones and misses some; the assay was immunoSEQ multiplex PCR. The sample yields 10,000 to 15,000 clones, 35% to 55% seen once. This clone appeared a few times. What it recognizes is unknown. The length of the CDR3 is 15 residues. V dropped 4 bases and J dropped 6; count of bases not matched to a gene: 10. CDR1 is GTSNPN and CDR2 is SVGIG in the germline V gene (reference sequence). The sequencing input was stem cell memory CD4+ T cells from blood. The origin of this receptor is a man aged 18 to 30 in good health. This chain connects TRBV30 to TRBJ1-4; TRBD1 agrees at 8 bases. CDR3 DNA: TGTGCCTGGAACACCAGGGGGCGCGGGGATGAAAAACTGTTTTTT. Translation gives CAWNTRGRGDEKLFF.